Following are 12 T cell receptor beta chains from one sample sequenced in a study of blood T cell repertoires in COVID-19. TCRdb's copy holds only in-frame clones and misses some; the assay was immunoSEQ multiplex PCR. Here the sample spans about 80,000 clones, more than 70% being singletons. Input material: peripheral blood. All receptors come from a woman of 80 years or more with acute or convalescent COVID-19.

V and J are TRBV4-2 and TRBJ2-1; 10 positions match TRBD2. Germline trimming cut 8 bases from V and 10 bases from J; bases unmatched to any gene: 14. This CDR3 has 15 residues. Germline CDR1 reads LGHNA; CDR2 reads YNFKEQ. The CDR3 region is CASGRASGGGGEQFF. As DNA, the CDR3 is TGTGCCAGCGGTCGGGCTAGCGGGGGAGGTGGGGAGCAGTTCTTC.

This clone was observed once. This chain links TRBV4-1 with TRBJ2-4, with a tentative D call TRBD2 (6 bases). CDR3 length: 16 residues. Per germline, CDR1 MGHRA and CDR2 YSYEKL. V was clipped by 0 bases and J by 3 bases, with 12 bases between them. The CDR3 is CASSQEGPEGKNIQYF. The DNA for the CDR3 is TGCGCCAGCAGCCAAGAAGGCCCGGAGGGCAAAAACATTCAGTACTTC.

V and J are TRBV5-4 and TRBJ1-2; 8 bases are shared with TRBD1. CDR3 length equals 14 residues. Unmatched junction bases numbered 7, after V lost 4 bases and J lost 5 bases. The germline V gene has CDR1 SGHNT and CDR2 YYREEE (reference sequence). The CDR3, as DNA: TGTGCCAGCAGCCGGGACAGGCAACCGTATGGCTACACCTTC. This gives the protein CASSRDRQPYGYTF.

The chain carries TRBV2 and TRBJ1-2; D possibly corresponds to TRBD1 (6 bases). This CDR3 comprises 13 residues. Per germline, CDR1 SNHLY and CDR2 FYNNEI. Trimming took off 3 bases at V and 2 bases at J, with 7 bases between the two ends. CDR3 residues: CASSEDRNYGYTF. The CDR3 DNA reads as TGTGCCAGCAGTGAGGACAGAAACTATGGCTACACCTTC.

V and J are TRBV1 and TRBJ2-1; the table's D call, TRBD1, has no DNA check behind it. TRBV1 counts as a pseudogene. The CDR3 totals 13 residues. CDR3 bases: TGCACCAGCAGCCAAGAATTGTACAGGGCACGATTCTTC. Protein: CTSSQELYRARFF.

CDR3 region: CASSQATGLSNEQFF. The DNA for the CDR3 is TGTGCCAGCAGCCAGGCGACGGGACTAAGCAATGAGCAGTTCTTC. The chain has TRBV14 and TRBJ2-1; 7 bases align to TRBD2. Germline V gene lookup returns CDR1 SGHDN and CDR2 FVKESK. CDR3 size: 15 residues. Trimming at V came to 3 bases and at J to 6 bases, leaving 8 bases not matched to a gene.

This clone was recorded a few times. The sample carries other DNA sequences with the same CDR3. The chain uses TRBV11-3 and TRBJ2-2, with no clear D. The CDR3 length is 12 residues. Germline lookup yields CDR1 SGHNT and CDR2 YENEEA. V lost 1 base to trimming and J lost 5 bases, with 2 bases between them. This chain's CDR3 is CASSLATGELFF. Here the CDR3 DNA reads TGTGCCAGCAGCTTAGCGACCGGGGAGCTGTTTTTT.

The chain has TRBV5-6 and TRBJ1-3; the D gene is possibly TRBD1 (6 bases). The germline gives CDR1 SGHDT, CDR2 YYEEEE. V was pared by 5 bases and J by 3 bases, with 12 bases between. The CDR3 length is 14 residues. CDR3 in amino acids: CASRDTGSGNTIYF. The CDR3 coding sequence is TGTGCCAGCAGAGATACAGGGAGTGGAAACACCATATATTTT. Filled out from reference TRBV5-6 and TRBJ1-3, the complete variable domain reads DAGVTQSPTHLIKTRGQQVTLRCSPKSGHDTVSWYQQALGQGPQFIFQYYEEEERQRGNFPDRFSGHQFPNYSSELNVNALLLGDSALYLCASRDTGSGNTIYFGEGSWLTVV.

The CDR3 protein is CASSPLQGRYSNQPQHF. The CDR3 DNA follows: TGTGCCAGCAGTCCCCTCCAGGGTCGTTATAGCAATCAGCCCCAGCATTTT. V gene TRBV6-6 combines with J gene TRBJ1-5, with TRBD1 as a possible D gene (5 bases). Per the germline V gene, CDR1 is MNHNY and CDR2 is SVGAGI (reference sequence). V was clipped by 5 bases and J by 0 bases, with 17 bases between them. There are 17 residues in the CDR3.

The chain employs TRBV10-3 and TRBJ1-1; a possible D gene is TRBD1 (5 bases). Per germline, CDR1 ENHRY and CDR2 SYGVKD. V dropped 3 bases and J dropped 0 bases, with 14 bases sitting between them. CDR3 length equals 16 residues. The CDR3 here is CAISDSRTNLNTEAFF. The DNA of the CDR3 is TGTGCCATCAGTGACTCCCGGACAAACTTGAACACTGAAGCTTTCTTT.

The CDR3 reads CASRLRITEAFF. The CDR3 nucleotides are TGTGCCAGCAGGCTGAGGATCACTGAAGCTTTCTTT. This chain links TRBV12-3 or TRBV12-4 with TRBJ1-1; D gene unclear. Trimming took 6 bases from V and 4 from J, leaving 9 bases between them. The CDR3 sequence is 12 residues long.

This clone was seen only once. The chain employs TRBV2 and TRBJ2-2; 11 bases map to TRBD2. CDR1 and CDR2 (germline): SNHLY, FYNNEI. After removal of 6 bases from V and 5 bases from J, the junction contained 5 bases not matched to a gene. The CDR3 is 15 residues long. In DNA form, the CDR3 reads TGTGCCAGCAGCTATACTAGCGGGAGAACCGGGGAGCTGTTTTTT. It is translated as CASSYTSGRTGELFF.